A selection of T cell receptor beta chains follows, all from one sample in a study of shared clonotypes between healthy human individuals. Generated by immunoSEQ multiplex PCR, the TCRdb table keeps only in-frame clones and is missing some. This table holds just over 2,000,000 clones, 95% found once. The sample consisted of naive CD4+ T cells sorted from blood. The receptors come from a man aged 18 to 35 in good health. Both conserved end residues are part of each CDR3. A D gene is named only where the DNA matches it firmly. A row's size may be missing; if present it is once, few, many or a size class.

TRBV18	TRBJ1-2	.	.	TGTGCCAGCTCACCATTACCCCAGAGGCGCGGCCTCTCTAGCGGCTACACCTTC	CASSPLPQRRGLSSGYTF
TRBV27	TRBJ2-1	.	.	TGTGCCAGCAGTTTTTGGAGACTCACGAGGAGAGACAACCTCTATGAGCAGTTCTTC	CASSFWRLTRRDNLYEQFF
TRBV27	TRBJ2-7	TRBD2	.	TGTGCCAGCAGTTCCCTTCGGGGCGGGAGTGGGTCCTACGAGCAGTACTTC	CASSSLRGGSGSYEQYF
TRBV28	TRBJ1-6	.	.	TGTGCCAGCAAAGGGGGGTCACCCCTCCACTTT	CASKGGSPLHF
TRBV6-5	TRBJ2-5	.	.	TGTGCCAGCCGAACTGACAGTATCCAAGAGACCCAGTACTTC	CASRTDSIQETQYF
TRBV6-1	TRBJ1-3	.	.	TGTGCCAGCAGTGAACAGGGGCGCTCCTCCGGAAACACCATATATTTT	CASSEQGRSSGNTIYF
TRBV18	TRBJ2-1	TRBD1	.	TGTGCCAGCTCACCAGGGACAGGGGGTTACAATGAGCAGTTCTTC	CASSPGTGGYNEQFF
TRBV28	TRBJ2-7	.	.	TGTGCCAGCAGTTTCAATCTTTGGGGGTCCCAACGCTCCTACGAGCAGTACTTC	CASSFNLWGSQRSYEQYF
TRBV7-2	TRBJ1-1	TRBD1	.	TGTGCCAGCAGCTCCTTGGGACAGGGGGCGGATGAAGCTTTCTTT	CASSSLGQGADEAFF
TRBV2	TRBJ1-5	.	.	TGTGCCAGCAGTCCCCGCCCGAATCAGCCCCAGCATTTT	CASSPRPNQPQHF
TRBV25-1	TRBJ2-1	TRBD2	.	TGTGCCAGCAGTCCTCCGGGACTAGCTAATGGTGAGCAGTTCTTC	CASSPPGLANGEQFF
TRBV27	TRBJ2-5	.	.	TGTGCCAGCCGAACAGCTCAAGAGACCCAGTACTTC	CASRTAQETQYF
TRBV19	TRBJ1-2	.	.	TGTGCCAGTAGTATTCGTCGTCAGGGTGGTGGCTACACCTTC	CASSIRRQGGGYTF
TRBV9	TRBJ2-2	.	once	TGTGCCAGCAGCGTCCTCGATACCGGGGAGCTGTTTTTT	CASSVLDTGELFF
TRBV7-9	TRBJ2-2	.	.	TGTGCCAGCCAGGGCGTTTCGGAAAACACCGGGGAGCTGTTTTTT	CASQGVSENTGELFF
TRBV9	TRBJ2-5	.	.	TGTGCCAGCAGCGTAGTTCCGGGGGCGGTTGCAGAGACCCAGTACTTC	CASSVVPGAVAETQYF
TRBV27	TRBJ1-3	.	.	TGTGCCAGCAGTGGGGGGGGCTCTGGAAACACCATATATTTT	CASSGGGSGNTIYF
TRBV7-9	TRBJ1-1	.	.	TGTGCCAGCAGCCACGGAAACAGTAACACTGAAGCTTTCTTT	CASSHGNSNTEAFF
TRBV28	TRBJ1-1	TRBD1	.	TGTGCCAGCAGTTCCCTCCCCTACGTACAGGGGTTGATGGAAGCTTTCTTT	CASSSLPYVQGLMEAFF
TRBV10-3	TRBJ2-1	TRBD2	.	TGTGCCATCAGTGGGGAGGGTTCGGGCTCCTACAATGAGCAGTTCTTC	CAISGEGSGSYNEQFF
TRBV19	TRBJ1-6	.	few	TGTGCCAGTAGTACCGACAGGAATTCACCCCTCCACTTT	CASSTDRNSPLHF
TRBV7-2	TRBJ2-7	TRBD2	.	TGTGCCAGCAGCTTTCTAGCGGGAGGGAGCTACGAGCAGTACTTC	CASSFLAGGSYEQYF
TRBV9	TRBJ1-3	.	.	TGTGCCAGCAGCGTTGACGGAAACACCATATATTTT	CASSVDGNTIYF
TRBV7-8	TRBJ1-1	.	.	TGTGCCAGCAGCCCGCAGGTCGGCACTGAAGCTTTCTTT	CASSPQVGTEAFF
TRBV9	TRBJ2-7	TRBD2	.	TGTGCCAGCAGCGTTTCCGGGAGGGTAGGGTACGAGCAGTACTTC	CASSVSGRVGYEQYF
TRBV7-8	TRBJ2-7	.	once	TGTGCCAGCAGCACAAGGGTTTCCTACGAGCAGTACTTC	CASSTRVSYEQYF
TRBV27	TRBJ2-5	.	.	TGTGCCAGCAGTCCCGATTGGAGGGTGACCCAGTACTTC	CASSPDWRVTQYF
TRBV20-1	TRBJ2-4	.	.	TGCAGTGCTAGTATGGGGGCCATTCAGTACTTC	CSASMGAIQYF
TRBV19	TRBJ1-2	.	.	TGTGCCAGTAGGGCCGCAGGAGGCCGCCAAGATGTGAACTATGGCTACACCTTC	CASRAAGGRQDVNYGYTF
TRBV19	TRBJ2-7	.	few	TGTGCCAGCGCTGGGACCGCCCTCGGGGAGCAGTACTTC	CASAGTALGEQYF
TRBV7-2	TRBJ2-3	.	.	TGTGCCAGCAGCTCCCTCACCCCAGATACGCAGTATTTT	CASSSLTPDTQYF
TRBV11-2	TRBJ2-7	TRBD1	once	TGTGCCAGCAGCTTAGATAGGACAGGACTCTACGAGCAGTACTTC	CASSLDRTGLYEQYF
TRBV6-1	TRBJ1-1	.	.	TGTGCCAGCAGTGATCCCCCAAGGGGCGGCACTGAAGCTTTCTTT	CASSDPPRGGTEAFF
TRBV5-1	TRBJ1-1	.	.	TGCGCCAGCAGCTTTAACGACAAGAACACTGAAGCTTTCTTT	CASSFNDKNTEAFF
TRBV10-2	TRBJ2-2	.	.	TGCGCCAGCAGTCGAGAGGGTCGGATCACCGGGGAGCTGTTTTTT	CASSREGRITGELFF
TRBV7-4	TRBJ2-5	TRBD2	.	TGTGCCAGCAGCTCCTCGGGGAGGGAAAAGACCCAGTACTTC	CASSSSGREKTQYF
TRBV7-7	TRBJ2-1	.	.	TGTGCTAGCAGCTTAGCGGACAGTAATGAGCAGTTCTTC	CASSLADSNEQFF
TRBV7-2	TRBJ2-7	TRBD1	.	TGTGCCAGCAGCCCAACCGGGACAGCACTCTACGAGCAGTACTTC	CASSPTGTALYEQYF
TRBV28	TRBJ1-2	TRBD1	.	TGTGCCAGCAGGCTACAGGGGGGTAGTAACTATGGCTACACCTTC	CASRLQGGSNYGYTF
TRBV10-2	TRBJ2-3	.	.	TGCGCCAGCAGTGAGCCCCTGTGGCATCACGATACGCAGTATTTT	CASSEPLWHHDTQYF
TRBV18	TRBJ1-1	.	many	TGTGCCAGCTCACCACCGTCGCGACAGAACACTGAAGCTTTCTTT	CASSPPSRQNTEAFF
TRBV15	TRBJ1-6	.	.	TGTGCCACCAGGCACGAGGACCACGCGAATTCACCCCTCCACTTT	CATRHEDHANSPLHF
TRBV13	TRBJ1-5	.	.	TGTGCCAGCAGCGTGATCACGGGGGCCCTTACCAGCAATCAGCCCCAGCATTTT	CASSVITGALTSNQPQHF
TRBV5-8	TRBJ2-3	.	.	TGTGCCAGCAGCTTGGACGAGGGGGTAGATACGCAGTATTTT	CASSLDEGVDTQYF
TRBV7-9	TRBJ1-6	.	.	TGTGCCAGCAGCCCGTCCGGACACGGTAATTCACCCCTCCACTTT	CASSPSGHGNSPLHF
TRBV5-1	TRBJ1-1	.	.	TGCGCCAGCAGCTCTTACTTACAGGAGAAGAACACTGAAGCTTTCTTT	CASSSYLQEKNTEAFF
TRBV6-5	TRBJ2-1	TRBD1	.	TGTGCCAGCACCAGGGGGTCGGGGTACAATGAGCAGTTCTTC	CASTRGSGYNEQFF
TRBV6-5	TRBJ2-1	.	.	TGTGCCAGCAGTCGGGGCTCCTACAATGAGCAGTTCTTC	CASSRGSYNEQFF
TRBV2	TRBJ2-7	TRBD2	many	TGTGCCAGCAGTGTTTCCCTAGCGGCCTACGAGCAGTACTTC	CASSVSLAAYEQYF